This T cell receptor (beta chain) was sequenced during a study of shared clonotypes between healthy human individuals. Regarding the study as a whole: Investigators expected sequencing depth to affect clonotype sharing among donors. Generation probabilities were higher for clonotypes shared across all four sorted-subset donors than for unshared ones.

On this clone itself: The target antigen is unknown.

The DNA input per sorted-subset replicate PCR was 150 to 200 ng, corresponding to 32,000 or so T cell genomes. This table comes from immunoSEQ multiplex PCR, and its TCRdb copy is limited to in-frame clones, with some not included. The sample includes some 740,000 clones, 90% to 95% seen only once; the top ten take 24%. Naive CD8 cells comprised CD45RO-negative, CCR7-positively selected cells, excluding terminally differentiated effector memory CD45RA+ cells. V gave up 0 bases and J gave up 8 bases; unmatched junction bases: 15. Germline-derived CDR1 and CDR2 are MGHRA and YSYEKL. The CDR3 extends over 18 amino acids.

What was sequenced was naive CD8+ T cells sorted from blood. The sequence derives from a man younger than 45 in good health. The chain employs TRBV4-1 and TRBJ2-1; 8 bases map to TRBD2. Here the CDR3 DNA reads TGCGCCAGCAGCCAAGATTTCGTCATTGGACTAGCTCTCGATGAGCAGTTCTTC. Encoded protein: CASSQDFVIGLALDEQFF.